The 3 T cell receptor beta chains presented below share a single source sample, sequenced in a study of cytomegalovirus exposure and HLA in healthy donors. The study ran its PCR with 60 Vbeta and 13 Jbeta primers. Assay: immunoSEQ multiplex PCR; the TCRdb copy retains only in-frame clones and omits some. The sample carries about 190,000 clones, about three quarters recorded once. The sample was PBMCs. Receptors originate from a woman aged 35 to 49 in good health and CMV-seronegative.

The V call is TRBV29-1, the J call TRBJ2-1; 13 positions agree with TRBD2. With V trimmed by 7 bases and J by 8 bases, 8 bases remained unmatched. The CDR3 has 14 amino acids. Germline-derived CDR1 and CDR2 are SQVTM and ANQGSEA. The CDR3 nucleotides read TGCAGCGCCACAGGACTAGCGGGAGAGTATGAGCAGTTCTTC. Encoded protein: CSATGLAGEYEQFF.

The CDR3 region has the DNA TGTGCCAGCAGGGACAGGGGTTGGCATCAGCCCCAGCATTTT. This sequence encodes CASRDRGWHQPQHF. The chain is built from TRBV6-4 and TRBJ1-5, with 9 bases matching TRBD1. J gave up 5 bases and V 6 bases, and 5 bases lay outside the gene matches. This CDR3 contains 14 residues. Per the germline V gene, CDR1 is MRHNA and CDR2 is SNTAGT.

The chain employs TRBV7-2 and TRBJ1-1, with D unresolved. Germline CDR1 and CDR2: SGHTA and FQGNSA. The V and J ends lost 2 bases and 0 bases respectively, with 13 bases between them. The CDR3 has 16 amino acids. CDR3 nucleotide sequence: TGTGCCAGCAGCTTAAACAGCTTTCACATGAACACTGAAGCTTTCTTT. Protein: CASSLNSFHMNTEAFF.